This TCR beta chain was recorded in a study of T cells after yellow fever vaccination. General study points: High-abundance clonotypes from the bulk population could contaminate FACS-sorted repertoires.

J lost 8 bases, V lost 6 bases, and 7 bases had no gene match. The CDR3 loop spans 13 amino acids. As concerns this clonotype: What it recognizes is unknown.

Template switching by 5'RACE produced TCR cDNA, adding a universal primer site and UMIs. TCRdb reanalysed the 5' RACE reads using MiXCR and keeps one entry per CDR3 protein. The repertoire holds about 300,000 distinct CDR3 sequences, with around 7% as singletons. The rearrangement uses TRBV12-3 or TRBV12-4 and TRBJ1-2, with 9 bases aligning to TRBD1. This receptor was identified in a man younger than 30 who received the YFV17D yellow fever vaccine. The material sequenced was PBMCs, taken about 41 days after the first yellow fever vaccination. CDR3 nucleotides: TGTGCCAGCAGCTCGACAGGGGGAGAGGGCTACACCTTC. Amino acids: CASSSTGGEGYTF.